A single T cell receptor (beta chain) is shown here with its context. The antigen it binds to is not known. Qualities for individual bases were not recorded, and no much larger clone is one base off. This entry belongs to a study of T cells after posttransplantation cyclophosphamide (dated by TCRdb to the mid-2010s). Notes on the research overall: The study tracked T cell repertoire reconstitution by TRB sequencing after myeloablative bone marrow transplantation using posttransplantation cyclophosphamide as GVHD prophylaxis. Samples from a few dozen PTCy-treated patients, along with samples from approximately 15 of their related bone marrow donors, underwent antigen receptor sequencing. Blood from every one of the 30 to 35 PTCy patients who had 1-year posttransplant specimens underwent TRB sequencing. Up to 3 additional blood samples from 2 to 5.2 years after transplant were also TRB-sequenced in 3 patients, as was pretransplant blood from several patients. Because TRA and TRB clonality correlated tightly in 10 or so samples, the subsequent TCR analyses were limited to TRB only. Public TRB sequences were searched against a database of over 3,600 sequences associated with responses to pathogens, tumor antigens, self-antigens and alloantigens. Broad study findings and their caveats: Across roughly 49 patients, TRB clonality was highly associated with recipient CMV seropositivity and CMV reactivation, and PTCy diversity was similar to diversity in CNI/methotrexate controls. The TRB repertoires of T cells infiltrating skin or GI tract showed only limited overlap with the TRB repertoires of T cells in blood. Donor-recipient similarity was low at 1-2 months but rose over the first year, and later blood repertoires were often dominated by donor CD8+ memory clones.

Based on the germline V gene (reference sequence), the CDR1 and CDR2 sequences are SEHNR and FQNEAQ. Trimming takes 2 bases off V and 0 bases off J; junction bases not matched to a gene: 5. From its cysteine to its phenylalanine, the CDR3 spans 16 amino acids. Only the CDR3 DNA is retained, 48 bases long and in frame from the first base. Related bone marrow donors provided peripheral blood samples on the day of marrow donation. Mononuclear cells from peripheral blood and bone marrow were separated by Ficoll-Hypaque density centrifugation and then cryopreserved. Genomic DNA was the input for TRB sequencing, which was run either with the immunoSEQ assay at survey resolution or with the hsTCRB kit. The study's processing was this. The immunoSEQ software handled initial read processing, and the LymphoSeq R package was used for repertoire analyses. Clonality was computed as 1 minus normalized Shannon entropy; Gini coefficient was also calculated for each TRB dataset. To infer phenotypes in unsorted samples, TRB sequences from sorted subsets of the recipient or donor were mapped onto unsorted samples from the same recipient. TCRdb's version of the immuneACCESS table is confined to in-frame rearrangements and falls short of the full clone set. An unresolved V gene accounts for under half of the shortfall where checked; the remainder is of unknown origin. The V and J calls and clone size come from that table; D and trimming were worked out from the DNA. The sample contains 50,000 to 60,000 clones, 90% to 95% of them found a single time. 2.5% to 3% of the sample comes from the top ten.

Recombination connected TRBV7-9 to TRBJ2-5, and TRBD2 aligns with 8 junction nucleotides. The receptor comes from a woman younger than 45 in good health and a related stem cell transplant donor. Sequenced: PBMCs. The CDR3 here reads CASSLSGGLYQETQYF. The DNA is TGTGCCAGCAGCTTAAGCGGGGGACTGTACCAAGAGACCCAGTACTTC.